The entry below describes one T cell receptor beta chain. These data are taken from a study of CD8+ T cells in alopecia areata. In each case, RNA was isolated and then reverse transcribed into cDNA as the sequencing template. Sequencing used immunoSEQ multiplex PCR; TCRdb keeps in-frame clones, though not all of them. The profile covers some 51,000 clones, with over 95% appearing a single time and 25% to 30% taken by the ten largest. The CDR3 totals 16 residues. J lost 3 bases, V lost 2 bases, and 11 bases had no gene match. The germline CDR1 and CDR2 sequences are SQVTM and ANQGSEA. This TCR came from a human donor with alopecia areata. This chain uses TRBV29-1 with TRBJ2-7; 9 bases agree with TRBD1. This sample comprised CD8+ T cells sorted from blood, obtained at week 0. CDR3 in DNA: TGCAGCGTTGAATGTCACTGCGGGACAGGGCGCTACGAGCAGTACTTC. This codes for CSVECHCGTGRYEQYF.